This T cell receptor beta chain originates from a study of regulatory T cells in long-lasting Graves disease. This clonotype was counted at least ten times. Sequencing libraries for TCR beta were prepared with iRepertoire HTBI primers and Arm-PCR of CDR3 regions. Via MiXCR, TCRdb re-called the multiplex PCR reads, giving one row per CDR3 protein. The table has approximately 470,000 distinct CDR3 sequences, 15% to 20% seen once; the top ten hold 10% to 15%. Stated time point: newly diagnosed GD, antithyroid drugs for less than 3 months. The TCR library used RNA extracted from PBMCs. The CDR3 covers 15 residues. V lost 1 base, J lost 3 bases, and 11 bases lay in between. The germline gives CDR1 SGHRS, CDR2 YFSETQ. These data also formed part of another study, on T cells in Graves' hyperthyroidism and ophthalmopathy.

The source of this sequence is a man between 40 and 49 years old with Graves disease. This chain joins TRBV5-1 and TRBJ2-1, with D tentatively TRBD2 (6 bases). Source: peripheral blood mononuclear cells (PBMCs), taken at new diagnosis, from a patient treated with antithyroid drugs. DNA of the CDR3: TGCGCCAGCAGCTTGACTCGCGGGGTCTACAATGAGCAGTTCTTC. It yields the protein CASSLTRGVYNEQFF. The full variable domain, in which reference TRBV5-1 and TRBJ2-1 provide the parts outside the CDR3, is KAGVTQTPRYLIKTRGQQVTLSCSPISGHRSVSWYQQTPGQGLQFLFEYFSETQRNKGNFPGRFSGRQFSNSRSEMNVSTLELGDSALYLCASSLTRGVYNEQFFGPGTRLTVL.